The T cell receptor (beta chain) under discussion was sequenced for a study of CD8 T cells in Susac syndrome. Germline V gives CDR1 SGHAT, CDR2 FQNNGV. CDR3 length: 14 amino acids. V was shortened by 3 bases and J by 2 bases, with 10 bases between the two germline ends. The study sequenced TCR beta in blood CD8+ and CD4+ T cells. Controls were healthy donors (matched for age and sex). Through negative isolation, CD4+ and CD8+ T cells were obtained, while TEMRA cells were enriched using FACS. The RNA, about 0.45 to 1 ug, was put through reverse transcription using random hexamers. Amplification of TCR beta CDR3 used immunoSEQ multiplex PCR across 54 Vbeta and 13 Jbeta. TCRdb reprocessed the immunoSEQ multiplex PCR reads with MiXCR, giving one entry per CDR3 protein. The data hold under 200,000 distinct CDR3 sequences, with roughly 96% observed a single time.

Sequences were obtained from CD4+ T cells from PBMCs. The gene calls are TRBV11-2 and TRBJ2-5, with D possibly TRBD1 on 5 matching bases. The receptor comes from a human donor in good health. The CDR3 nucleotides are TGTGCCAGCAGCTTGATGACAGCGCAAGAGACCCAGTACTTC. Translated: CASSLMTAQETQYF.